The rows below give T cell receptor beta chains drawn from one sample of a study of identifying expanded T cells in peripheral blood. The assay was immunoSEQ multiplex PCR, and TCRdb's table has in-frame clones only and misses some. The sample lists 100,000 or so clones; approximately 88% were seen once. Source material: blood. Every receptor here comes from a person aged 18 to 75 in good health. Both conserved end residues are part of each CDR3. The D gene is left open where the match is weak. Clone size is given for some rows only: seen once, a few or many times, or a class if the clone is expanded.

J	V	D	size	CDR3	DNA
TRBJ1-3	TRBV6-5	-	-	CASSQTNSGNTIYF	TGTGCCAGCAGTCAAACAAACTCTGGAAACACCATATATTTT
TRBJ2-5	TRBV5-6	TRBD2	once	CASSLPGWGGETQYF	TGTGCCAGCAGCTTGCCTGGGTGGGGGGGAGAGACCCAGTACTTC
TRBJ2-7	TRBV7-2	-	-	CASSWRDTYEQYF	TGTGCCAGCAGCTGGAGGGACACCTACGAGCAGTACTTC
TRBJ2-3	TRBV7-2	TRBD2	-	CAIESLRGVTDTQYF	TGTGCCATCGAGTCATTGCGGGGGGTCACAGATACGCAGTATTTT
TRBJ1-3	TRBV9	TRBD1	once	CASSDGTGGSGNTIYF	TGTGCCAGCTCCGACGGGACAGGTGGCTCTGGAAACACCATATATTTT
TRBJ2-2	TRBV11-2	-	once	CASSLVGSRSTGELFF	TGTGCCAGCAGCCTGGTCGGCAGCAGATCTACCGGGGAGCTGTTTTTT
TRBJ1-2	TRBV7-9	TRBD1	-	CASSLGRTGSNYGYTF	TGTGCCAGCAGCTTAGGTCGGACAGGGTCTAACTATGGCTACACCTTC
TRBJ1-3	TRBV19	-	-	CASSITRQRYSGNTIYF	TGTGCCAGTAGTATCACGAGACAGAGGTACTCTGGAAACACCATATATTTT
TRBJ2-1	TRBV27	-	-	CASRQRSNEQFF	TGTGCCAGCAGACAGCGGTCGAATGAGCAGTTCTTC
TRBJ1-4	TRBV5-1	-	-	CASSGAPTAANEKLFF	TGCGCCAGCAGCGGGGCACCCACCGCGGCAAATGAAAAACTGTTTTTT
TRBJ1-1	TRBV5-1	-	few	CASSLGGTRTALYTEAFF	TGCGCCAGCAGCTTGGGGGGGACAAGGACAGCCCTCTACACTGAAGCTTTCTTT